The clone carrying this TCR beta chain appeared a few times. Antigen specificity is unknown. The sample comes from a study of T-cell reconstitution after alpha-beta-depleted transplantation in children. The germline CDR1 and CDR2 sequences are SGHRS and YFSETQ. This CDR3 contains 15 residues. Deletions cut 1 base from V and 5 bases from J, with 15 bases between. It was with unique molecular identifiers that the TCRbeta library was prepared. In TCRdb, the PCR reads were re-called with MiXCR into one record per CDR3 protein. The data contain 600,000 to 700,000 distinct CDR3 sequences, about 12% of them singletons. Study-level findings and limits: Once a year had passed after transplant, T-cell counts and diversity came mostly from newly produced T cells. Surviving recipient T cells and thymic progenitors produced the high day-60 TCRbeta diversity seen in some patients. After transplant, at about two months, alpha-beta T cells were reportedly derived from several hundred expanded graft clones.

V usage is TRBV5-1 and J usage is TRBJ1-1; possibly TRBD1 for D (5 bases). The clonotype was recovered from a girl between 2 and 10 years old with congenital amegakaryocytic thrombocytopenia, due to receive a stem cell transplant. The source was PBMCs, collected before TCRalphabeta/CD19-depleted stem cell transplant. The CDR3 reads CASSLYPGKGTEAFF. DNA for the CDR3: TGCGCCAGCAGCTTGTATCCAGGGAAGGGGACTGAAGCTTTCTTT.